This T cell receptor beta chain originates from a study of blood T cell repertoires in COVID-19. TCRdb's copy holds only in-frame clones and misses some; the assay was immunoSEQ multiplex PCR. The profile shows 200,000 or so clones, around nine tenths of them singletons. Deletions cut 3 bases from V and 4 bases from J, with 15 bases between. This CDR3 spans 16 amino acids. Germline V CDR1 and CDR2: MDHEN, SYDVKM. This clone occurred once. This sequence joins TRBV28 and TRBJ2-2; TRBD1 is a possible D gene (6 bases). The clonotype originates from a man aged 55 to 70 with COVID-19, enrolled during active disease. Input material: peripheral blood. The DNA of the CDR3 is TGTGCCAGCAGTTTGATACAGGGAGCGGCCACCGGGGAGCTGTTTTTT. This encodes CASSLIQGAATGELFF.